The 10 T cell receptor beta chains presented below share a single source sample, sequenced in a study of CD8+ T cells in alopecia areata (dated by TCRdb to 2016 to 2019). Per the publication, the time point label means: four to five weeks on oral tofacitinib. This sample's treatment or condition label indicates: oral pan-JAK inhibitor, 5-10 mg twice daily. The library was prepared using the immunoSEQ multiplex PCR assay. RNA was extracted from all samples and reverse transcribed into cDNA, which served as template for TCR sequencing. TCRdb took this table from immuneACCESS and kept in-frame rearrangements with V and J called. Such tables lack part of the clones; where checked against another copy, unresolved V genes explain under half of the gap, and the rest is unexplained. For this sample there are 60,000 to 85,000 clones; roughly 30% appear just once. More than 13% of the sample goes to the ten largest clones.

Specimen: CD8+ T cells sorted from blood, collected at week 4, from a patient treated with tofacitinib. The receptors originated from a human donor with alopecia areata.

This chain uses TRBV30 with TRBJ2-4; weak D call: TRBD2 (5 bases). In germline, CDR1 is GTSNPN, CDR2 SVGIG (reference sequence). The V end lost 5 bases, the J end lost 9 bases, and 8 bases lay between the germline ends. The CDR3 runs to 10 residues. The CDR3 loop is CAWGEGIQYF. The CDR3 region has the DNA TGTGCCTGGGGTGAGGGCATTCAGTACTTC.

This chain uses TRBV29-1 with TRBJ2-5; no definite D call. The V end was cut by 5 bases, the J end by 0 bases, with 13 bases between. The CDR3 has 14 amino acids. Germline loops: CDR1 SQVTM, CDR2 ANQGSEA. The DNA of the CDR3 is TGCAGCGTTTCCAGTCAGGACCACCAAGAGACCCAGTACTTC. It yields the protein CSVSSQDHQETQYF.

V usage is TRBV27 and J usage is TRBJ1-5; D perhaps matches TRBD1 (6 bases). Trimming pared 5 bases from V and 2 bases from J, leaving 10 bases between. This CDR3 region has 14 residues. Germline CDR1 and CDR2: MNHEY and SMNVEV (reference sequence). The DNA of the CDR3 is TGTGCCAGCAGTCTAAAGGGGGGCAATCAGCCCCAGCATTTT. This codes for CASSLKGGNQPQHF.

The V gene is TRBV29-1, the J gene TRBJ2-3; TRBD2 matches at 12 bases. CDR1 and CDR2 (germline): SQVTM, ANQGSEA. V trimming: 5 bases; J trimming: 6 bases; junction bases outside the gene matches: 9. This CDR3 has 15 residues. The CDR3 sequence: CSVSETSGSPDTQYF. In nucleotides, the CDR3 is TGCAGCGTTTCCGAGACTAGCGGGAGTCCCGATACGCAGTATTTT.

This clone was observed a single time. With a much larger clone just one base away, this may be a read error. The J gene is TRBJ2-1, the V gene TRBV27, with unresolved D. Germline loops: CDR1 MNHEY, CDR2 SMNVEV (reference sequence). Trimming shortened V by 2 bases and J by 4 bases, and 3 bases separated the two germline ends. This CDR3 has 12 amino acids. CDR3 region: CASSLGYNEQFF. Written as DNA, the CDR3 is TGTGCCAGCAGTTTAGGGTACAATGAGCAGTTCTTC.

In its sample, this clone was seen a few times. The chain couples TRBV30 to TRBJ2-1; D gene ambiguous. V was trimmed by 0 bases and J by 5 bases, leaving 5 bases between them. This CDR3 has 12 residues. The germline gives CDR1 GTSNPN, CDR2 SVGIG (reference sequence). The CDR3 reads CAWSVLHNEQFF. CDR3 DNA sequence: TGTGCCTGGAGTGTACTCCACAATGAGCAGTTCTTC.

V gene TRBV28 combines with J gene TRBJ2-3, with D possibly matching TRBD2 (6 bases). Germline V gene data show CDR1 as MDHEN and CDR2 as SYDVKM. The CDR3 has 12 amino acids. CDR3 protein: CAGSLGGDTQYF. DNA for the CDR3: TGTGCGGGTAGTCTGGGGGGAGATACGCAGTATTTT.

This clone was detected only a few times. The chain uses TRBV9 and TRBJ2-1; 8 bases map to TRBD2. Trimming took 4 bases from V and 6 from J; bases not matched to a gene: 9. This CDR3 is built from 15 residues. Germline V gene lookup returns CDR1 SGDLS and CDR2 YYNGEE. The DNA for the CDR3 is TGTGCCAGCAGCCCCCCAGCGGGAGAGGTCAATGAGCAGTTCTTC. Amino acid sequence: CASSPPAGEVNEQFF.

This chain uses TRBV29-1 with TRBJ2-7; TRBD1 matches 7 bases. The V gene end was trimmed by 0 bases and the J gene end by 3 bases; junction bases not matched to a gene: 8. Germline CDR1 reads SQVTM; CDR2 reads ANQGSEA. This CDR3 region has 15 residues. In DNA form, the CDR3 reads TGCAGCGTTGAAGACTCAGGACAGGAAGACTACGAGCAGTACTTC. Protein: CSVEDSGQEDYEQYF.

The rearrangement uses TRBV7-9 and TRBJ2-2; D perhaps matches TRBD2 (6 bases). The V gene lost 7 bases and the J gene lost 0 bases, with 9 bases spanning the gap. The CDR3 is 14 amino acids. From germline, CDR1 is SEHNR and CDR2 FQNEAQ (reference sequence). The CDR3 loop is CASMGGTNTGELFF. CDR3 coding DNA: TGTGCCAGCATGGGCGGGACGAACACCGGGGAGCTGTTTTTT.